Following are 10 T cell receptor beta chains from one sample sequenced in a study of blood T cell repertoires in COVID-19. Sequencing used immunoSEQ multiplex PCR; TCRdb keeps in-frame clones, though not all of them. The data show under 350,000 clones, with around 87% seen just once and 1.3% held by the top ten. The sequenced sample consisted of peripheral blood. The receptors were sampled from a man between 65 and 80 years old with acute or convalescent COVID-19.

The gene calls are TRBV19 and TRBJ2-5, with a weak D call TRBD2 (6 bases). The CDR3 is 15 residues long. Germline V gene lookup returns CDR1 LNHDA and CDR2 SQIVND (reference sequence). The germline V and J ends were trimmed by 5 bases and 5 bases, with 18 bases remaining between them. In DNA form, the CDR3 reads TGTGCCAGTAGTCGGATGTCAGGGAGGATGGAGACCCAGTACTTC. Protein: CASSRMSGRMETQYF.

The chain links TRBV27 to TRBJ2-6, with TRBD1 identical over 9 bases. CDR3 length: 18 residues. V lost 7 bases, J lost 0 bases, and 10 bases stayed unmatched. In germline, CDR1 is MNHEY, CDR2 SMNVEV (reference sequence). The CDR3 nucleotides read TGTGCCAGCACACCTACGGACAGGGGATTCTCTGGGGCCAACGTCCTGACTTTC. It translates to CASTPTDRGFSGANVLTF.

This clone was recorded only once. This sequence joins TRBV6-5 and TRBJ2-5, with 10 positions matching TRBD2. After removal of 8 bases from V and 4 bases from J, the junction contained 10 bases not matched to a gene. This CDR3 has 15 amino acids. The germline V gene has CDR1 MNHEY and CDR2 SVGAGI. DNA of the CDR3: TGTGCCAGCTCTCTCCTAGCGGGAGAGGGAGAGACCCAGTACTTC. Amino acids: CASSLLAGEGETQYF.

The V gene is TRBV7-3, the J gene TRBJ2-5; 9 positions agree with TRBD2. Germline CDR1 is SGHTA and CDR2 is FQGTGA. The trim removed 6 bases at V and 1 base at J, leaving 3 bases unmatched. The CDR3 contains 14 residues. The CDR3 nucleotides read TGTGCCAGCAGTCTTAGCGGGGGCCAAGAGACCCAGTACTTC. Amino acids: CASSLSGGQETQYF.

This clone was found once. The chain recombines TRBV7-2 with TRBJ2-3, with D possibly TRBD2 on 6 matching bases. CDR1 is SGHTA and CDR2 is FQGNSA in the germline V gene. This CDR3 spans 15 amino acids. Trimming took off 6 bases at V and 2 bases at J, with 15 bases between the two ends. The CDR3: CASSRTGRSTDTQYF. The CDR3, as DNA: TGTGCCAGCAGTCGCACCGGGAGATCCACAGATACGCAGTATTTT.

In its sample, this clone was seen once. The CDR3 DNA reads as TGTGCCAGCAATAACAGGCTAGTAAAAACTGAAGCTTTCTTT. It encodes CASNNRLVKTEAFF. The chain couples TRBV2 to TRBJ1-1; tentatively, D is TRBD1 (5 bases). The CDR3 spans 14 residues. The V gene lost 7 bases and the J gene lost 5 bases, with 17 bases spanning the gap. CDR1 SNHLY and CDR2 FYNNEI come from the germline V gene.

The V gene is TRBV6-2 or TRBV6-3, the J gene TRBJ1-2, with TRBD1 identical over 7 bases. The CDR3 consists of 15 residues. Germline V gives CDR1 MNHEY, CDR2 SVGEGT. V lost 4 bases, J lost 8 bases, and 13 bases stayed unmatched. This CDR3 reads CASSLLNRGDSGYTF. The CDR3 DNA is TGTGCCAGCAGTTTGCTAAACAGGGGTGACAGCGGCTACACCTTC.

The V and J genes are TRBV28 and TRBJ1-1, with TRBD1 matching 7 bases. This CDR3 has 16 amino acids. Germline V gene sequence: CDR1 MDHEN, CDR2 SYDVKM. The trim removed 4 bases at V and 4 bases at J, leaving 12 bases unmatched. This CDR3 reads CASSSSSGGGLTEAFF. CDR3 sequence (DNA): TGTGCCAGCAGTTCCTCTTCGGGAGGGGGCCTCACTGAAGCTTTCTTT.

The chain couples TRBV27 to TRBJ2-7; TRBD1 aligns across 10 bases. The germline V gene encodes CDR1 MNHEY and CDR2 SMNVEV (reference sequence). The length of the CDR3 is 14 residues. J was trimmed by 2 bases and V by 3 bases; bases with no gene match: 1. For the CDR3, the DNA is TGTGCCAGCAGTTTTGGGACAGGGGCCTACGAGCAGTACTTC. Translated, it gives CASSFGTGAYEQYF.

The rearrangement joins TRBV2 to TRBJ2-3; TRBD2 agrees at 9 bases. Germline lookup yields CDR1 SNHLY and CDR2 FYNNEI. Unmatched junction bases numbered 11, after V lost 7 bases and J lost 0 bases. CDR3 size: 17 residues. The CDR3 loop is CASIRRPSGVSTDTQYF. CDR3 bases: TGTGCCAGCATTCGGAGGCCTAGCGGGGTTAGCACAGATACGCAGTATTTT.